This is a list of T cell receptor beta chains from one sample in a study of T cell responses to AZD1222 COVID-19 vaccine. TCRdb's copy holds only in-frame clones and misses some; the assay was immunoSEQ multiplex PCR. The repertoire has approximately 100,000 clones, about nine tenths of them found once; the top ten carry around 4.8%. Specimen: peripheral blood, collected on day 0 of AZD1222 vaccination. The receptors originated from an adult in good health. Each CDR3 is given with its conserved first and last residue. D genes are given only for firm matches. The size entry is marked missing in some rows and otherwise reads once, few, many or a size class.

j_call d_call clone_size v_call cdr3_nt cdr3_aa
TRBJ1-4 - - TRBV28 TGTGCCAGCAGTTTAGGGTCGTTGGACGCCCCCCGGCTGTTTTTT CASSLGSLDAPRLFF
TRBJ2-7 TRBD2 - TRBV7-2 TGTGCCAGCAGCCCTAGGACGAATCCGGGGGGGTACGAGCAGTACTTC CASSPRTNPGGYEQYF
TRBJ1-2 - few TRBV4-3 TGCGCCAGCAGCCAAGATCCCGGGCAGCTCCTAGATTATGGCTACACCTTC CASSQDPGQLLDYGYTF
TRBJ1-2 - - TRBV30 TGTGCCTGGAGGGTAGATATAGGAGGGGTCTACACCTTC CAWRVDIGGVYTF
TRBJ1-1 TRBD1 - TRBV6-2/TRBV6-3 TGTGCCAGCAGTTACTCCCCGACAGGGGAAAACACTGAAGCTTTCTTT CASSYSPTGENTEAFF
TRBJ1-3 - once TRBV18 TGTGCCAGCTCATCTCAACAGGGAGATGGAAACACCATATATTTT CASSSQQGDGNTIYF
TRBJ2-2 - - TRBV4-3 TGCGCCAGCAGCCAAGACCCCAGGGAAATCAACACCGGGGAGCTGTTTTTT CASSQDPREINTGELFF
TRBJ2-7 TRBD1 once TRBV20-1 TGCAGTGCTAGTTGGGACAGGGGGCCCCAATCCTACGAGCAGTACTTC CSASWDRGPQSYEQYF
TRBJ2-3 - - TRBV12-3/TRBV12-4 TGTGCCAGCAGTTCCGTTGATACGCAGTATTTT CASSSVDTQYF
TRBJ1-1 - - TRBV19 TGTGCCACCACAGTGAACACTGAAGCTTTCTTT CATTVNTEAFF
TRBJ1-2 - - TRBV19 TGTGCCAGTACCAAGATCGGGACGCTGGGCTCTTTATGGGGCTACACCTTC CASTKIGTLGSLWGYTF
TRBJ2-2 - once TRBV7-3 TGTGCCAGCAGCCCTGGGGCCGCCCCCGAGCTGTTTTTT CASSPGAAPELFF
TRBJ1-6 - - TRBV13 TGTGCCAGCCGCCGGGTTCTCCGGGGGTCAAATTCACCCCTCCACTTT CASRRVLRGSNSPLHF
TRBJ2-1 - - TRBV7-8 TGTGCCAGTTCCTCATCCCGGAACCCGGCAGTCCATGAGCAGTTCTTC CASSSSRNPAVHEQFF
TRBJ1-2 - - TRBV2 TGTGCCAGCAGTGAAGAACGGACAGAATACTATGGCTACACCTTC CASSEERTEYYGYTF
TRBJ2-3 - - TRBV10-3 TGTGCCATCAGCACCCCGGGCACAGATACGCAGTATTTT CAISTPGTDTQYF
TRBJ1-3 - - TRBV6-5 TGTGCCAGCAGCCGGGGTGGACATTCCGGAAACACCATATATTTT CASSRGGHSGNTIYF
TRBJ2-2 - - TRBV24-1 TGTGCCACCGAAGACACTCTAGCCGGGGAGCTGTTTTTT CATEDTLAGELFF
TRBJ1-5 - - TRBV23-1 TGCGCCAGCAGTCAGCGGACAGAGTTCAATCAGCCCCAGCATTTT CASSQRTEFNQPQHF
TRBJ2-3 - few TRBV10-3 TGTGCCATCAGTGAGTCTGGGGCCGATACGCAGTATTTT CAISESGADTQYF
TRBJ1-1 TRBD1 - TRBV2 TGTGCCAGCGGCGACGGGACAGGGTCCACTGAAGCTTTCTTT CASGDGTGSTEAFF
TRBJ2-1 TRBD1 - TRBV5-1 TGCGCCAGCAGCTGGGTCGGGACAGGGATCTACAATGAGCAGTTCTTC CASSWVGTGIYNEQFF
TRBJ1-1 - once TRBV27 TGTGCCAGCAGTGACGTACGGGGGCGAGCCACTGAAGCTTTCTTT CASSDVRGRATEAFF
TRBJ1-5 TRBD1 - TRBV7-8 TGTGCCAGCAGCTCGGGACAGGGTAGCAATCAGCCCCAGCATTTT CASSSGQGSNQPQHF
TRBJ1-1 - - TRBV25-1 TGTGCCAGCAGTGAATTAAACAGAGAGACTGAAGCTTTCTTT CASSELNRETEAFF
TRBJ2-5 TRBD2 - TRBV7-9 TGTGCCAGCAGCTTACCACTACTAGCGGGGTTCCAAGAGACCCAGTACTTC CASSLPLLAGFQETQYF
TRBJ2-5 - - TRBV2 TGTGCCAAAGAGGGACCGGCCGGAGAGACCCAGTACTTC CAKEGPAGETQYF
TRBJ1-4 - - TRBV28 TGTGCCAGCAGTTTAGAGGGTTGGACTAATGAAAAACTGTTTTTT CASSLEGWTNEKLFF
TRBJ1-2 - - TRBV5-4 TGTGCCAGCAGCTTTTGGGGGGCGTTTGGCTACACCTTC CASSFWGAFGYTF
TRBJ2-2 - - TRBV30 TGTGCCTGGAGACTAGGGACTCCCGTGTCGGAGCTGTTTTTT CAWRLGTPVSELFF
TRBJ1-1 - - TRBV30 TGTGCCTGGAGTGTAGGTGACGGGGAAATGAACACTGAGGCTTTCTTT CAWSVGDGEMNTEAFF
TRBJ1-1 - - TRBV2 TGTGCCAGTGGGGTAGGGGTGAACACTGAAGCTTTCTTT CASGVGVNTEAFF